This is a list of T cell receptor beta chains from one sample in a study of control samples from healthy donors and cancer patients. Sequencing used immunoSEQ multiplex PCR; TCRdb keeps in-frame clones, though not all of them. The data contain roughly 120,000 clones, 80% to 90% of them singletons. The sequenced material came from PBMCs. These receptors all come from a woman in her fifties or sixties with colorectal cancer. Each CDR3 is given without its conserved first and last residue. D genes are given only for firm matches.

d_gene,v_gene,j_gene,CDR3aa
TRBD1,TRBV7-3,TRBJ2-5,ASSFPGQGDQETQY
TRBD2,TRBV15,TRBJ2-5,ATSPGGGRQETQY
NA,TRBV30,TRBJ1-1,AWSVRGNTEAF
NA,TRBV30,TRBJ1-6,AWNHGRYNSPLH
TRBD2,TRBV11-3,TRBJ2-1,ASSFEREDNEQF
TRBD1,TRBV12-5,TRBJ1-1,ASGLVQGGVTEAF
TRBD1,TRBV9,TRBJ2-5,ASSQGVETQY
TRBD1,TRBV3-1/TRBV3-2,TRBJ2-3,ASSQREQGNTQY
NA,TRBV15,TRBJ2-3,ATSEGRSTDTQY
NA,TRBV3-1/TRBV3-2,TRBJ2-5,ASSQDRNRAQTQY
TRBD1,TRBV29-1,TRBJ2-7,SVGGQGANEQY
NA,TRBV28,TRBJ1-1,ASSFSRWGEDTEAF
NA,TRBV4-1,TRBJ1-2,ASSQDTEYGYT
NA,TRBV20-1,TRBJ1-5,SASGQNSNQPQH
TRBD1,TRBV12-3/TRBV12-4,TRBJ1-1,ASSPGARGAF
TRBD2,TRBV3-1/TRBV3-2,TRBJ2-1,ASSRSRGTSGSYEQF
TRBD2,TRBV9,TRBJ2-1,ASSVVGLAVNEQF
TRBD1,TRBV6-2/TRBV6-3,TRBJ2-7,ASSPRRTRDRVTYEQY
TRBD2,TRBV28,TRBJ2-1,ASRPGLAGQGEQF
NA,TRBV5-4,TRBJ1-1,ASSPAPPQGDLTEAF
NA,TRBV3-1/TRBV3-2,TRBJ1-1,ASSLEARRTEAF
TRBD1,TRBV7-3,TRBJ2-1,ASSLGDGPGQTRNEQF
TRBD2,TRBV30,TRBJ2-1,AWSGSGRGAQF
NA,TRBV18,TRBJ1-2,ASSPEGIGGYT
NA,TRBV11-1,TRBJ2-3,ASSPRVTDTQY
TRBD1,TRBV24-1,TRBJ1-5,ATSGLAGGDRDSQPQH
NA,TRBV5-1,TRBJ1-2,ASSLASGFPYGYT
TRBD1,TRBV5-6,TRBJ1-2,ASSPRDRDSYGYT
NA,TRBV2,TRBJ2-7,ASRPSAGTSEQY
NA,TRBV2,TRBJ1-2,ASSARDYGYT
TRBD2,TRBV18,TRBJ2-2,ASSSRPRGGEAGELF
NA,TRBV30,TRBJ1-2,AWSLQGFYGYT
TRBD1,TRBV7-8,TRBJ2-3,ASSLRDRGSTDTQY
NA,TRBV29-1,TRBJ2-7,SVGGEGLYEQY
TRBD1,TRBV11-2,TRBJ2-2,ASSLGSRDRVTGELF
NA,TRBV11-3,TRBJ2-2,ASSLETFSTANTGELF
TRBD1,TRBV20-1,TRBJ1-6,SASEGTGSSPLH
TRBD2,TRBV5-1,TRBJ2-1,ASSPETSGPNEQF
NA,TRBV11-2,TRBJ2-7,ASTPFLGAPYEQY
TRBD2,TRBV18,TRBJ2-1,ASREAGGYNEQF
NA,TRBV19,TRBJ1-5,ASSRRVDQPQH
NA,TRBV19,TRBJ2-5,ASSGPRRAQY
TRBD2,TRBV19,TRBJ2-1,ATTRDYNNEQF
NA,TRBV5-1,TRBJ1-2,ASSLGDGQDGYT
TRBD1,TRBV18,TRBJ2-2,ASSQDRDANTGELF
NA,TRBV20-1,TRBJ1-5,SASYEGHQPQH
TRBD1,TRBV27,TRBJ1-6,ASSGQENNSPLH
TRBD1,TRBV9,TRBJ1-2,ASSRGQGAAGYT
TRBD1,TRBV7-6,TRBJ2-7,ASSSPRGTGEGVQY
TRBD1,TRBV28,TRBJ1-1,ASSFPRTGGYQLRTEAF
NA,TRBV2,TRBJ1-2,ASSETRGTYT
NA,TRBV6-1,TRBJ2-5,ASSELGVQETQY
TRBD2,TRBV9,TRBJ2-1,ASSPRLAGGLGEQF
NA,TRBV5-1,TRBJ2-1,ASSLGVHNPAQVRSYNEQF
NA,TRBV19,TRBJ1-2,ASRPISAGQNYGYT